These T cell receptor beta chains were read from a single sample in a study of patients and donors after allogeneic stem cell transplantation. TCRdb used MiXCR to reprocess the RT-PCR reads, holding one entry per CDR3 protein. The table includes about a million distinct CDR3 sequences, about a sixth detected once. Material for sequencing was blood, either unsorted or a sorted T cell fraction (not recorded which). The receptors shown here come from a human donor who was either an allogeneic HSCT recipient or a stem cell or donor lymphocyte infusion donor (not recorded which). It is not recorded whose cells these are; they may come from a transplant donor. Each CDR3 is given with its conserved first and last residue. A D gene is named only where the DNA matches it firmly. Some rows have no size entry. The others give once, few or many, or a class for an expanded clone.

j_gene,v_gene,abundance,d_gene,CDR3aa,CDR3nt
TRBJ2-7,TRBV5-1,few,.,CASSPRGTRTYEQYF,TGCGCCAGCAGCCCCCGGGGGACGAGGACCTACGAGCAGTACTTC
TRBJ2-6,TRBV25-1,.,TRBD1,CASRDRGTAGANVLTF,TGTGCCAGCAGGGACAGGGGTACAGCTGGGGCCAACGTCCTGACTTTC
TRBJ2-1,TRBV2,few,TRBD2,CASTPLAGGSNEQFF,TGTGCCAGCACCCCCCTAGCGGGAGGGTCTAATGAGCAGTTCTTC
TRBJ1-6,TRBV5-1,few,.,CASSGGFNSPLHF,TGCGCCAGCAGCGGGGGCTTTAATTCACCCCTCCACTTT
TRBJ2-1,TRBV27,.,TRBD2,CASSLSPGLGAYNEQFF,TGTGCCAGCAGTTTATCGCCTGGACTAGGGGCCTACAATGAGCAGTTCTTC
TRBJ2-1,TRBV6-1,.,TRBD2,CASSPLTSGRADEQFF,TGTGCCAGCTCTCCACTCACTAGCGGGAGGGCCGATGAGCAGTTCTTC
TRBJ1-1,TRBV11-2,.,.,CASSLAPGRTNTEAFF,TGTGCCAGCAGCTTAGCTCCGGGACGGACGAACACTGAAGCTTTCTTT
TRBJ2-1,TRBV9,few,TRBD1,CASSVGAQQGNEQFF,TGTGCCAGCAGCGTAGGAGCGCAACAGGGGAATGAGCAGTTCTTC
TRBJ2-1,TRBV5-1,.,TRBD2,CASSIMLAGGHNEQFF,TGCGCCAGCAGCATAATGCTAGCGGGGGGACACAATGAGCAGTTCTTC
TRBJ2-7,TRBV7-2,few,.,CASSLATVPSYEQYF,TGTGCCAGCAGCTTAGCGACAGTTCCCTCCTACGAGCAGTACTTC
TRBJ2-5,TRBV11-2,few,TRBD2,CASSPLAGGRETQYF,TGTGCCAGCAGCCCACTAGCGGGAGGAAGGGAGACCCAGTACTTC
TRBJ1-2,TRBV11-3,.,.,CASSQEARGQAYGYTF,TGTGCCAGCAGTCAAGAGGCCCGGGGTCAGGCCTATGGCTACACCTTC
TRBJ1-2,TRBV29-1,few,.,CSVEKGFYGYTF,TGCAGCGTTGAGAAGGGATTCTATGGCTACACCTTC
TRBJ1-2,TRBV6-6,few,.,CASIQTHTYGYTF,TGTGCCAGCATCCAGACACACACTTATGGCTACACCTTC
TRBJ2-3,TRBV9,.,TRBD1,CASSDRTGGMDTQYF,TGTGCCAGCAGCGACCGGACAGGGGGAATGGATACGCAGTATTTT
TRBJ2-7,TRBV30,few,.,CAWRPGVVEQYF,TGTGCCTGGAGACCAGGGGTGGTCGAGCAGTACTTC
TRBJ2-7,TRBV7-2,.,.,CASSLATPGLEQYF,TGTGCCAGCAGCTTAGCGACCCCAGGGCTCGAGCAGTACTTC
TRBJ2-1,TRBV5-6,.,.,CASTFRGDNEQFF,TGTGCCAGCACCTTTAGGGGGGACAATGAGCAGTTCTTC
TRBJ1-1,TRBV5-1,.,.,CASSLTRHPMNTEAFF,TGCGCCAGCAGCTTGACAAGGCACCCGATGAACACTGAAGCTTTCTTT
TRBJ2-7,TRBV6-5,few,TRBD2,CASRGLIGEQYF,TGTGCCAGCAGGGGACTAATTGGGGAGCAGTACTTC
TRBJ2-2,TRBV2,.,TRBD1,CASTGTGANTGELFF,TGTGCCAGCACCGGGACAGGGGCGAACACCGGGGAGCTGTTTTTT
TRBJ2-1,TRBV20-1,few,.,CSALGGGNEQFF,TGCAGTGCCTTGGGTGGGGGTAATGAGCAGTTCTTC
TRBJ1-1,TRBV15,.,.,CATSRRQAGEAFF,TGTGCCACCAGCAGAAGACAGGCCGGGGAAGCTTTCTTT
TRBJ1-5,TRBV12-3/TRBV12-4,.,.,CASSLSDSGYQPQHF,TGTGCCAGCAGTTTAAGCGACAGCGGCTATCAGCCCCAGCATTTT
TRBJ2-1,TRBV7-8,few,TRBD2,CASSLRSGNYNEQFF,TGTGCCAGCAGCTTACGTAGCGGGAACTACAATGAGCAGTTCTTC
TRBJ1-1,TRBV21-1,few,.,CALPWDRLNTEAFF,TGTGCCCTACCGTGGGACAGACTGAACACTGAAGCTTTCTTT
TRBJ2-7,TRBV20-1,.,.,CSVDDRRKSYEQYF,TGCAGTGTCGACGATAGGCGGAAATCCTACGAGCAGTACTTC
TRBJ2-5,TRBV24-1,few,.,CATATTGRKQETQYF,TGTGCCACCGCCACGACGGGCCGGAAACAAGAGACCCAGTACTTC
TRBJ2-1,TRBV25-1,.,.,CASSDDNEQFF,TGTGCCAGCAGTGACGACAATGAGCAGTTCTTC
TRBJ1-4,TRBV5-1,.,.,CASSPRPSSTNEKLFF,TGCGCCAGCAGCCCAAGGCCCTCTTCAACTAATGAAAAACTGTTTTTT
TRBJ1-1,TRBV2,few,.,CASSESTRTEAFF,TGTGCCAGCAGTGAGAGCACCCGGACTGAAGCTTTCTTT
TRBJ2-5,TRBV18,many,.,CASSPAETQYF,TGTGCCAGCTCACCAGCTGAGACCCAGTACTTC
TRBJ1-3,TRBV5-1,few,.,CASSPRAGTGNTIYF,TGCGCCAGCAGCCCACGGGCCGGCACCGGGAACACCATATATTTT
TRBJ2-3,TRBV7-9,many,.,CASSPGSTSTDTQYF,TGCGCCAGCAGCCCGGGATCGACTAGCACAGATACGCAGTATTTT
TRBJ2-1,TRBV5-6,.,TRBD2,CASSSETSGRNNEQFF,TGTGCCAGCAGCTCTGAGACTAGCGGGAGGAACAATGAGCAGTTCTTC
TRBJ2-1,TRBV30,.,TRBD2,CAFGLAGVYEQFF,TGTGCCTTTGGACTAGCGGGAGTGTATGAGCAGTTCTTC
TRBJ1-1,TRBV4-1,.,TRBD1,CASSQPGQAGGAFF,TGCGCCAGCAGCCAACCCGGACAGGCCGGGGGAGCTTTCTTT
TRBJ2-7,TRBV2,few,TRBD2,CASGTTYEQYF,TGTGCCAGCGGGACTACCTACGAGCAGTACTTC
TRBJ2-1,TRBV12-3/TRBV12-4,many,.,CASRGTNEQFF,TGTGCCAGCAGGGGAACAAATGAGCAGTTCTTC
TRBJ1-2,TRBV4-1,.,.,CASSQDEGYGYTF,TGCGCCAGCAGCCAAGATGAGGGCTATGGCTACACCTTC
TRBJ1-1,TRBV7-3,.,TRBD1,CASRPDRAENTEAFF,TGTGCCAGCAGACCAGACAGGGCGGAGAACACTGAAGCTTTCTTT
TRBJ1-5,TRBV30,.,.,CAWSGGGYSNQPQHF,TGTGCCTGGAGTGGGGGGGGCTACAGCAATCAGCCCCAGCATTTT
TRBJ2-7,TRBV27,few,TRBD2,CASSTFLAGGIEQYF,TGTGCCAGCAGTACCTTCCTAGCGGGAGGGATCGAGCAGTACTTC
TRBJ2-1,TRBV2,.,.,CASNPGARNEQFF,TGTGCCAGCAACCCAGGGGCGAGAAATGAGCAGTTCTTC
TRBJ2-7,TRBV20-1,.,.,CSARRPGISSYEQYF,TGCAGTGCTAGACGCCCTGGGATTTCCTCCTACGAGCAGTACTTC